This T cell receptor (beta chain) was observed in a study of cytomegalovirus exposure and HLA in healthy donors (TCRdb year 2017). In terms of the full investigation: An earlier analysis of roughly 610 of the donors reported under 300 Gb of sequence data and 117 million unique TCR beta sequences obtained from 150 million to 200 million T cells. Donor age, sex, ethnicity and CMV serostatus were compiled together with the repertoire data. An early release that covered some 630 HLA-typed donors contained about 300 gigabases of sequencing data and tens of millions of unique TCR sequences. HLA typing covered class I and class II loci at four-digit resolution. Rather than using new phenotypic data, the later analysis identified candidate immune exposures from TCR beta sequences and from how often those sequences occurred across donors. Of the roughly 400 genotyped donors, approximately 80% fell in the genetic ancestry cluster associated with self-reported Caucasian donors. To predict cytomegalovirus infection status, the study combined high-throughput TCR immunosequencing, statistical association of individual TCRs with disease status, and machine learning. A later analysis re-examined previously published TCR beta repertoires from just over 650 donors and added high-resolution HLA genotyping to investigate patterns of TCR occurrence. A later genetic analysis used genome-wide SNP genotypes for about 60% of the 666 donors, treating that subset as a discovery cohort. To decide whether each TCR beta V gene segment behaved as functional or pseudogenic, an earlier analysis of nearly 600 of the donors relied on high-throughput TCR beta sequencing. Across roughly 420 genotyped donors of the cohort, an average of roughly 230,000 unique TCR beta nucleotide sequences per donor were sequenced, and 15% to 20% of those sequences were non-productive. The study profiled the T cell repertoires of under 700 subjects by immunosequencing and related them to cytomegalovirus serostatus. Typing coverage differed by locus: A, B, C, DRB1 and DQB1 were typed in about 629-630 donors, DQA1 in roughly 510, DPA1 in around 600, and DPB1 in just under 490. A separate validation cohort of roughly 110 different subjects was used in addition to the roughly 700-subject first cohort. All discovery cohort repertoires had been generated on a single sequencing platform. About 5 DR-DQ haplotypes were handled as single units for association and clustering, since linkage in the cohort was strong. The study aimed to test whether cataloging public T cell receptors could reveal signatures of past pathogen exposure.

The receptor library was made with the immunoSEQ multiplex PCR assay. For the multiplex PCR, a mixture combining 60 forward primers for TCR Vbeta segments and 13 reverse primers for TCR Jbeta segments was used. The CDR3 region of rearranged TCR beta genes was amplified from genomic DNA with a multiplex PCR assay. The amplified TCR beta libraries were sequenced on the Illumina HiSeq System as 87-base-pair reads. Under the source paper's analysis protocol: In a later analysis, tens of millions of unique TCR beta chains were counted across the 650 to 700 repertoires, and approximately 11 million of these chains were shared by at least two donors. To remove PCR and sequencing errors, raw reads were error-corrected and collapsed into unique sequences using a nearest-neighbor algorithm that merged closely related sequences. V, D and J gene segments were assigned by aligning CDR3 sequences to IMGT reference sequences. For a sequence to be retained, a match of at least six nucleotides was required to both a V gene segment and a J gene segment. A rearrangement was called productive if the CDR3 had no stop codons and remained in frame with V and J, and every other rearrangement was called non-productive. Following IMGT convention, CDR3 was defined as the stretch from the second conserved V-encoded cysteine up to the conserved J-encoded phenylalanine. The earlier analysis of 587 of the donors excluded sequences that lacked an unambiguous match to a single V gene segment. An earlier analysis of a few hundred of the donors called V segments functional above 56.7% productive rearrangements and segregating when the between-donor standard deviation exceeded 5%. A statistical classification framework was developed to diagnose cytomegalovirus status using the catalog of TCR beta chain sequences. A later analysis assigned V and J genes by comparing TCR nucleotide sequences with IMGT/GENE-DB human TR gene sequences. The TCRdist pipeline was used in a later analysis to assign CDR3 sequences and most-parsimonious VDJ recombination scenarios. In a later analysis, every TCR beta chain was defined by the combination of its CDR3 amino acid sequence and its V-gene family, and reads without a unique V-gene family were dropped. In a later analysis, around 650 highly shared, low-generation-probability nucleotide sequences were removed to address suspected cross-contamination and a sequencing artifact. In a later analysis, a clonal expansion index was calculated for each public chain from normalized within-repertoire ranks of inferred template counts. In a later analysis, generation probabilities were computed with a VDJ recombination model fitted to out-of-frame rearrangements, and the resulting probabilities were checked against IGoR. A later analysis scored TCR-TCR, TCR-HLA and TCR-CMV co-occurrence with hypergeometric tests, applying a repertoire-size bias correction to TCR pairs. To estimate false discovery rates, a later analysis permuted the HLA or CMV assignments 20 times. In a later analysis, co-occurring TCRs were grouped using DBSCAN, and TCRdist sequence similarity was added for clustering within HLA-allele-positive subsets. Repertoires with fewer than 30,000 or more than 120,000 public chains were left out of co-occurrence clustering, as were about five repertoires with anomalous nucleotide sharing. Here the immuneACCESS table is served through TCRdb, limited to in-frame sequences with V and J called. Missing clones are a known gap in these copies; in checked studies unresolved V genes cover under half, and the rest lacks a known reason. The D gene and trimming were derived from the DNA, and the V and J assignments and clone size from that table. In all, the sample holds a few hundred thousand clones, and more than 65% of those were seen once. Approximately 1.9% of the sample is in the top ten clones.

In its sample, this clone was seen once. Its antigen target is currently unknown. Base-call qualities are not available, and no considerably larger clone is one nucleotide away. General findings and caveats noted by the study authors: It was suggested by the authors that the approach could potentially be generalized to other disease states and immunological phenotypes. According to a later analysis, TCR association rates differed among HLA loci, with DRB1 alleles showing the most associated TCRs and HLA-C alleles showing the fewest. In a later analysis, most CMV-associated TCR beta chains were found to appear HLA-restricted, with HLA associations seemingly driven largely by CMV exposure. Correlated functional status among segregating V segments might reflect linkage disequilibrium, but an unknown experimental factor could not be ruled out. In both the original and validation cohorts, the classifier was reported to diagnose cytomegalovirus status with high specificity and sensitivity. A later analysis found that HLA-associated TCR beta chains were more clonally expanded and had lower generation probabilities than equally common non-associated chains. Compared with the roughly 670-donor mean, donors in an Asian-associated ancestry cluster had fewer N-insertions in productive TCRs, according to a later genetic analysis. Immune exposure information for the cohort was limited to CMV serostatus. A further reported finding was that TCR beta sequences accurately predicted the HLA-A and HLA-B alleles for most subjects in the first cohort. A group of highly shared sequence variants was considered likely to be a technical artifact of the sequencing pipeline. A later analysis reported that several top co-occurrence clusters appeared linked to parvovirus B19, influenza, CMV and Epstein-Barr virus. Because counts were too low, roughly 16 rarely observed V segments, including chromosome 9 orphons, were excluded from the earlier analysis of some 540 of the donors. Three of the identified cytomegalovirus-associated TCR beta chains were confirmed in vitro to be specific for cytomegalovirus antigens. Only TCR beta chains were sequenced in this cohort, and the absence of alpha or paired-chain data limited detectable features. The study listed approximately 150 TCR beta chains as associated with cytomegalovirus. Most TCR sequences were seen in very few donors, while some public TCRs were found in many individuals. Strong co-occurrence of HLA alleles, especially DR and DQ, made assigning TCR associations to individual alleles difficult. In an earlier analysis of some 550 of the donors, most TCR beta V segments were observed in productive rearrangements about 90% or about 30% of the time, broadly matching IMGT annotations. The presence/absence analyses assumed that sequencing depth was roughly uniform across donors, and that assumption may not be true. The 87-base-pair reads could not distinguish some IMGT-functional V segments, including TRBV6-2 and TRBV6-3, so those segments were excluded. An association between a missense DCLRE1C variant and V-gene and J-gene trimming of TCR beta chains was found in a later genetic analysis and replicated in an independent cohort. In a later analysis, around 15,000 TCR beta sequences were associated with specific HLA alleles at a false discovery rate of 0.05. Because HLA typing was unavailable for some donors at each locus, only the typed subset was used in association tests.

The cohort was made up of around 720 healthy bone marrow donors. Cohort members were all nominally healthy when sampled, although unrecorded immune exposures were likely present. The donor tested CMV seronegative and was one of the 352 seronegative cohort members. A peripheral blood sample was collected from each donor, and TCR beta sequencing was performed on peripheral blood mononuclear cells. Genomic DNA was extracted from the blood cell samples with the Qiagen DNeasy Blood Extraction Kit. CDR1 MNHGY and CDR2 SVAAGI are derived from the germline V gene. The CDR3 measures 15 amino acids from cysteine to phenylalanine. The kept DNA is CDR3 alone, 45 bases in frame from the first base. V drops 7 bases and J drops 3 bases, leaving 18 bases in between.

The sample consisted of PBMCs. This receptor was taken from a woman younger than 45 in good health and CMV-seronegative. The sequence joins TRBV6-9 to TRBJ1-2, with TRBD1 as a weak D call on 6 bases. The CDR3 reads CASTLYDRSHYGYTF. The DNA reads TGTGCCAGCACCCTATACGACAGGTCTCACTATGGCTACACCTTC.